A single sample is the source of the 5 T cell receptor beta chains below, sequenced in a study of blood T cell repertoires in COVID-19. Data came from immunoSEQ multiplex PCR; TCRdb stores just in-frame clones and leaves some out. The sample comprises about 120,000 clones, over 75% of which are singletons, and approximately 27% rests with the top ten. The sequencing input was peripheral blood. The source is a man aged 65 to 79 with active or convalescent COVID-19.

The CDR3 reads CASRETGRGSNQPQHF. The CDR3 region has the DNA TGTGCCAGCAGGGAAACAGGGAGGGGTAGCAATCAGCCCCAGCATTTT. The V gene is TRBV28, the J gene TRBJ1-5; possibly TRBD1 for D (6 bases). Germline-derived CDR1 and CDR2 are MDHEN and SYDVKM. The V end was cut by 6 bases, the J end by 0 bases, with 15 bases between. This CDR3 has 16 amino acids.

The V gene is TRBV28, the J gene TRBJ2-3, with D perhaps TRBD1 (5 bases). Germline assignment: CDR1 MDHEN and CDR2 SYDVKM. The CDR3 sequence is 15 residues long. V lost 6 bases, J lost 2 bases, and 15 bases lay in between. CDR3 sequence reads: CASRVLGLLTDTQYF. For the CDR3, the DNA is TGTGCCAGCAGAGTCCTGGGGCTACTCACAGATACGCAGTATTTT.

The J gene is TRBJ2-2, the V gene TRBV11-3, with a weak D call TRBD1 (5 bases). The CDR3 covers 14 residues. V gave up 2 bases and J gave up 6 bases, with 10 bases separating them. The germline CDR1 and CDR2 sequences are SGHNT and YENEEA. Here the CDR3 reads CASSLLQVAGELFF. The CDR3 coding sequence is TGTGCCAGCAGCTTATTACAGGTGGCCGGGGAGCTGTTTTTT.

The chain carries TRBV6-4 and TRBJ1-1, with D uncertain. Germline V CDR1 and CDR2: MRHNA, SNTAGT. The V gene lost 5 bases and the J gene lost 1 base, with 8 bases spanning the gap. This CDR3 has 13 residues. The CDR3 nucleotides are TGTGCCAGCAGTAGTCAGTGGAACACTGAAGCTTTCTTT. Translated: CASSSQWNTEAFF.

V gene TRBV29-1 combines with J gene TRBJ2-2; TRBD2 matches at 8 bases. V trimming: 6 bases; J trimming: 3 bases; junction bases outside the gene matches: 18. The CDR3 extends over 18 amino acids. Germline CDR1 reads SQVTM; CDR2 reads ANQGSEA. CDR3 sequence (DNA): TGCAGCGTCCTCCCCTACGCGGGAGGTGTCGGGGACACCGGGGAGCTGTTTTTT. As protein: CSVLPYAGGVGDTGELFF.